What follows are 2 T cell receptor delta chains derived from one specimen sequenced in a study of gamma-delta T cells after stem cell transplantation. TCRdb redid clone calling on the RT-PCR reads using CATT. The sample comprises 2,000 to 2,500 delta-chain clones, 3.1% of which are singletons, and about a fifth rests with the top ten. Material for sequencing was gamma-delta T cells. The receptors originated from a human donor. It is not recorded whose cells these are; they may come from a transplant donor.

Within the sample, this clone is medium-sized. The gene calls are TRDV2 and TRDJ1; 8 bases line up with TRDD3. CDR3 length equals 16 residues. Germline-derived CDR1 and CDR2 are GEAIGNYY and EKD. V was clipped by 3 bases and J by 0 bases; unmatched bases: 8. This CDR3 reads CACDPLGDPYTDKLIF. CDR3 in DNA: TGTGCCTGTGACCCCCTGGGGGACCCGTACACCGATAAACTCATCTTT.

This clone was counted once. The V and J genes are TRDV2 and TRDJ1; D not certain. The CDR3 consists of 15 residues. Trimming cost V 0 bases and J 0 bases, with 10 bases left between them. CDR1 and CDR2 (germline): GEAIGNYY, EKD. CDR3 residues: CACDTVGLNTDKLIF. DNA for the CDR3: TGTGCCTGTGACACCGTAGGGTTGAACACCGATAAACTCATCTTT.